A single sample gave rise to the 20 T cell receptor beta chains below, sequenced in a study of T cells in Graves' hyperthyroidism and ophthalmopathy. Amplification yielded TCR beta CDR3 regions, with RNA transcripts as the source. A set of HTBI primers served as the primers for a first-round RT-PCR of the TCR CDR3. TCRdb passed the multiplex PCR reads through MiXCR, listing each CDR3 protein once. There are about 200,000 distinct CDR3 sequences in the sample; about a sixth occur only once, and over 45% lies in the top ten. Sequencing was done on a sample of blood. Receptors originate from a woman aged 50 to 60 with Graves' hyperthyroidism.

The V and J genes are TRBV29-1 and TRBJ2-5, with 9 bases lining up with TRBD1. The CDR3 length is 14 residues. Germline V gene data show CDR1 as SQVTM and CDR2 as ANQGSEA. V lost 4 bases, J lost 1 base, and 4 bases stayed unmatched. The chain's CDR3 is CSVVPTGGQETQYF. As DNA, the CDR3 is TGCAGCGTTGTGCCGACAGGGGGCCAAGAGACCCAGTACTTC.

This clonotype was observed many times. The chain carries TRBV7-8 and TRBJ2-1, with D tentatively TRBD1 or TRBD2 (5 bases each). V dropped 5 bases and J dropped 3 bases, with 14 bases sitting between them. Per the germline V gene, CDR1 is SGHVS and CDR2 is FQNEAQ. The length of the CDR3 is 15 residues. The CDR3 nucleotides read TGTGCCAGCAGCGCTCGGGACGGACGCTACAATGAGCAGTTCTTC. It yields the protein CASSARDGRYNEQFF.

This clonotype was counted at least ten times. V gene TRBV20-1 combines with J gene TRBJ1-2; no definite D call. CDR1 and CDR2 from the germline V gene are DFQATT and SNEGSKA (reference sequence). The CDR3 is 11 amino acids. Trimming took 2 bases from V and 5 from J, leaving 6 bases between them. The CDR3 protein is CSARTPYGYTF. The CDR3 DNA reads TGCAGTGCTAGAACCCCATATGGCTACACCTTC.

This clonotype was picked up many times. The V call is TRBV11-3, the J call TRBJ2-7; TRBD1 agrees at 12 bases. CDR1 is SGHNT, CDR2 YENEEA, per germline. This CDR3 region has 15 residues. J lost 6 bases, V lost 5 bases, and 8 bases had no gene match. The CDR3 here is CASSTSGTGGSEQYF. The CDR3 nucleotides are TGTGCCAGCAGCACCTCCGGGACAGGGGGCTCCGAGCAGTACTTC.

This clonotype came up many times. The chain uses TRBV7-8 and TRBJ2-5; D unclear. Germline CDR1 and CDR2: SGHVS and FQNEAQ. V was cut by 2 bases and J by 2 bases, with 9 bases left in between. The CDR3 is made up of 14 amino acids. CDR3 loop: CASSLSPGQETQYF. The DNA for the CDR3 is TGTGCCAGCAGCTTATCCCCAGGACAAGAGACCCAGTACTTC.

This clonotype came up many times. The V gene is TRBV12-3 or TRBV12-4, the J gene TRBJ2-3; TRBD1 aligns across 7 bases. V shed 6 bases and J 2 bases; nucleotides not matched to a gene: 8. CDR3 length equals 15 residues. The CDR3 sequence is CASSQTGVITDTQYF. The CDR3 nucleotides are TGTGCCAGCAGCCAAACAGGGGTGATCACAGATACGCAGTATTTT.

The chain's CDR3 is CASSPGGGGELFF. CDR3 DNA sequence: TGTGCCAGCAGCCCAGGGGGGGGCGGGGAGCTGTTTTTT. The V and J genes are TRBV7-2 and TRBJ2-2, with D perhaps given as TRBD1 or TRBD2 (7 bases each). This CDR3 is built from 13 residues. Per germline, CDR1 SGHTA and CDR2 FQGNSA. Trimming took off 5 bases at V and 7 bases at J, with 11 bases between the two ends.

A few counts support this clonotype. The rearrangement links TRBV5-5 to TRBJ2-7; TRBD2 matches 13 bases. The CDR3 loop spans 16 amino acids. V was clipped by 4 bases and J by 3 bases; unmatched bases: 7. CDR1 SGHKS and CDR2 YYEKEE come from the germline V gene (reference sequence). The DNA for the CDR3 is TGTGCCAGCAGCGAGGGACTAGCGGGGATGTTCTACGAGCAGTACTTC. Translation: CASSEGLAGMFYEQYF.

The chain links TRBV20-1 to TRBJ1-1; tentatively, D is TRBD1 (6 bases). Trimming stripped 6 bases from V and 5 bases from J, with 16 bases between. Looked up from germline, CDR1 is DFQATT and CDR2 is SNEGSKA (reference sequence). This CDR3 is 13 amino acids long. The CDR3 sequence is CSAGGRERTEAFF. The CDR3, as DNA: TGCAGTGCGGGGGGCAGGGAACGAACTGAAGCTTTCTTT.

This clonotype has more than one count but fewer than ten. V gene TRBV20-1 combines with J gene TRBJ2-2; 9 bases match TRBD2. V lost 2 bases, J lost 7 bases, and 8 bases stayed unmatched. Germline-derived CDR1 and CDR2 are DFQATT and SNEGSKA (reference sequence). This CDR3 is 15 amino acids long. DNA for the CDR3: TGCAGTGCTAGACAGACTAGCGGACGTAGCGGGGAGCTGTTTTTT. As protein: CSARQTSGRSGELFF.

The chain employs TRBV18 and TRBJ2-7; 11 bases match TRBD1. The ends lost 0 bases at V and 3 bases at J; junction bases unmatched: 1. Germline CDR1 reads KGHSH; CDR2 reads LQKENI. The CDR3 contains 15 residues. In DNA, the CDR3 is TGTGCCAGCTCACCACCGGGACAGGGGGACTACGAGCAGTACTTC. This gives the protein CASSPPGQGDYEQYF.

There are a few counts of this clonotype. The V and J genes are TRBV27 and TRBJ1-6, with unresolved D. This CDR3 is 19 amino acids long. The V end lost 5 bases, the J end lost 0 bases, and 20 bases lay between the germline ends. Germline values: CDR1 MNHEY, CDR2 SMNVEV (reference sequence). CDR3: CASSPTLNTLSSYNSPLHF. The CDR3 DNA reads TGTGCCAGCAGTCCTACCCTAAACACGCTCAGCTCCTATAATTCACCCCTCCACTTT.

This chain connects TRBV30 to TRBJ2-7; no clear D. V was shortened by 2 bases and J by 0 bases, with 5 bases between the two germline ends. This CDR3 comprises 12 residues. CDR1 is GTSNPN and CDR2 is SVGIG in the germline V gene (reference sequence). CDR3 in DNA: TGTGCCTGGAGTTCGAGCTCCTACGAGCAGTACTTC. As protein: CAWSSSSYEQYF.

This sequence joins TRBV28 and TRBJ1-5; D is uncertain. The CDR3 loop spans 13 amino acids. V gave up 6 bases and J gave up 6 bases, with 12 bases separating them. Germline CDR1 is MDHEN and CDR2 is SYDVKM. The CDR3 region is CASSLEDAQPQHF. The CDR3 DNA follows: TGTGCCAGCAGCCTCGAGGACGCTCAGCCCCAGCATTTT.

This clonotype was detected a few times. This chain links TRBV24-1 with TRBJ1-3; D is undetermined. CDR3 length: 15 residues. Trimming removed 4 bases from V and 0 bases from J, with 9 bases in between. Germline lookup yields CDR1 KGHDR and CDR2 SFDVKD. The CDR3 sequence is CATSDPVRSGNTIYF. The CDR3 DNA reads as TGTGCCACCAGTGACCCCGTACGCTCTGGAAACACCATATATTTT.

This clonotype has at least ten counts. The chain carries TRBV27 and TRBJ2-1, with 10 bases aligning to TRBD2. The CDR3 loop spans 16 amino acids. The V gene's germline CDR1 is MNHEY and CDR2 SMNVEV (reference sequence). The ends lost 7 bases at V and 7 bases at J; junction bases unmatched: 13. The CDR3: CASTFHPLAGANEQFF. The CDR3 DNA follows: TGTGCCAGCACCTTCCACCCTCTAGCGGGAGCGAATGAGCAGTTCTTC.

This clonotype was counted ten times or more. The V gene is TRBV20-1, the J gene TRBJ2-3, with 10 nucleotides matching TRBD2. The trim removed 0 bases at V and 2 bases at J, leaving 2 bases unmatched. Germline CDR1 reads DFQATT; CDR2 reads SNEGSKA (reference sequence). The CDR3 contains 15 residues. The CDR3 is CSARDLAGATDTQYF. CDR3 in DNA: TGCAGTGCTAGAGATCTAGCGGGAGCCACAGATACGCAGTATTTT.

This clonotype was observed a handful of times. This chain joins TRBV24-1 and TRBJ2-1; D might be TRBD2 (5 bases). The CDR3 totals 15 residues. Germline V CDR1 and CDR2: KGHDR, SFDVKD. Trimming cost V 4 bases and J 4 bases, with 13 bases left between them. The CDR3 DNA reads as TGTGCCACCAGTGAACCCACTCGGGAATACAATGAGCAGTTCTTC. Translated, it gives CATSEPTREYNEQFF.

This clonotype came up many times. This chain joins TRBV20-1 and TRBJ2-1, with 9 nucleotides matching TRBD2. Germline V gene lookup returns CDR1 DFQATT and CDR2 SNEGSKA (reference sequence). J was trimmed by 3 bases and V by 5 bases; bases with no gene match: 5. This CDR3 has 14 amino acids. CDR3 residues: CSAHDSGSYNEQFF. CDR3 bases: TGCAGTGCTCATGATAGCGGGAGCTACAATGAGCAGTTCTTC.

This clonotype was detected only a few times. For the CDR3, the DNA is TGCAGTGCTAGAGTTATAGGGACACCCTACGAGCAGTACTTC. Translating it yields CSARVIGTPYEQYF. This chain connects TRBV20-1 to TRBJ2-7; D is possibly TRBD1 (6 bases). Between the trimmed V and J ends, which lost 1 base and 2 bases, there was a span of 12 bases. Germline V lookup: CDR1 DFQATT, CDR2 SNEGSKA (reference sequence). CDR3 size: 14 residues.